This is a list of T cell receptor beta chains from one sample in a study of post-analysis software for immune sequencing data. Each CDR3 protein gets one entry after TCRdb re-called the PCR reads with MiXCR. The sample holds approximately 460,000 distinct CDR3 sequences, less than 45% seen once. Sequences were obtained from blood. The source is a girl under 18 with multiple sclerosis. The conserved cysteine and the conserved F or W are not part of the CDR3 here.

V gene: TRBV5-5
J gene: TRBJ2-1
CDR3 length: 12
CDR3 protein: ASSPYPSTYEQF

V gene: TRBV4-2
J gene: TRBJ2-1
CDR3 length: 10
CDR3 protein: ASSQDHNEQF

V gene: TRBV4-3
J gene: .
CDR3 length: 14
CDR3 protein: ASSPVQNPLTGEQY

V gene: TRBV5-6
J gene: TRBJ2-7
CDR3 length: 13
CDR3 protein: ASSLWTSGDYEQY

V gene: TRBV28
J gene: .
CDR3 length: 12
CDR3 protein: ASTRTSGSYEQY

V gene: TRBV6-5
J gene: TRBJ2-7
CDR3 length: 13
CDR3 protein: ASGRPTRGYYEQY

V gene: TRBV11-2
J gene: TRBJ1-1
CDR3 length: 14
CDR3 protein: ASSWVWTVMNAEAF

V gene: TRBV28
J gene: TRBJ2-5
CDR3 length: 12
CDR3 protein: ASSGTSAGETQY

V gene: TRBV7-8
J gene: TRBJ2-5
CDR3 length: 14
CDR3 protein: ASSLGQGRGVETQY

V gene: TRBV4-2
J gene: TRBJ1-2
CDR3 length: 13
CDR3 protein: ASSTRDRDNYGYT

V gene: TRBV7-9
J gene: TRBJ2-1
CDR3 length: 13
CDR3 protein: ASSSGLAGPGEQF

V gene: TRBV29-1
J gene: TRBJ1-1
CDR3 length: 11
CDR3 protein: SVDRAPNTEAF

V gene: TRBV18
J gene: TRBJ2-7
CDR3 length: 12
CDR3 protein: ASSPWAGDSEQY

V gene: TRBV6-5
J gene: TRBJ1-1
CDR3 length: 13
CDR3 protein: ASSYSSSSGREAF

V gene: TRBV20-1
J gene: .
CDR3 length: 12
CDR3 protein: SARRLAVRNEQY

V gene: TRBV15
J gene: TRBJ1-4
CDR3 length: 14
CDR3 protein: ATSPQNRLLEEKLF

V gene: TRBV9
J gene: TRBJ1-2
CDR3 length: 12
CDR3 protein: ASSVADRDHGYT

V gene: TRBV5-1
J gene: TRBJ2-2
CDR3 length: 13
CDR3 protein: ASSRGQGATGELF

V gene: TRBV9
J gene: TRBJ2-5
CDR3 length: 13
CDR3 protein: ASSVYGTGEETQY

V gene: TRBV29-1
J gene: TRBJ1-1
CDR3 length: 11
CDR3 protein: SVEGVTNTEAF

V gene: TRBV29-1
J gene: TRBJ2-3
CDR3 length: 10
CDR3 protein: SVGVGRDTQY

V gene: TRBV5-1
J gene: TRBJ2-3
CDR3 length: 13
CDR3 protein: ASSLERGGPDTQY

V gene: TRBV6-2/TRBV6-3
J gene: TRBJ2-1
CDR3 length: 12
CDR3 protein: ASIKPGLCNEQF

V gene: TRBV7-2
J gene: TRBJ2-3
CDR3 length: 14
CDR3 protein: ASSLRGGGGTDTQY

V gene: TRBV28
J gene: TRBJ2-5
CDR3 length: 18
CDR3 protein: ASSLSTSTSGTSTQETQY

V gene: TRBV20-1
J gene: .
CDR3 length: 10
CDR3 protein: SASQGTYEQY

V gene: TRBV28
J gene: TRBJ1-2
CDR3 length: 12
CDR3 protein: ASSLGGAGYGYT

V gene: TRBV9
J gene: TRBJ2-6
CDR3 length: 14
CDR3 protein: ASSAIGQGGANVLT

V gene: TRBV11-2
J gene: TRBJ2-1
CDR3 length: 15
CDR3 protein: ASSLDPGRGPYNEQF

V gene: TRBV15
J gene: TRBJ2-5
CDR3 length: 13
CDR3 protein: ATSRDYLAGETQY

V gene: TRBV20-1
J gene: TRBJ2-2
CDR3 length: 14
CDR3 protein: SARTSGRENTGELF

V gene: TRBV4-3
J gene: TRBJ1-2
CDR3 length: 13
CDR3 protein: ASSQEPLGGYGYT

V gene: TRBV5-1
J gene: TRBJ1-2
CDR3 length: 12
CDR3 protein: ASSLEGTDYGYT

V gene: TRBV25-1
J gene: TRBJ2-7
CDR3 length: 12
CDR3 protein: ASPDRDRSYEQY

V gene: TRBV10-3
J gene: TRBJ2-3
CDR3 length: 12
CDR3 protein: ATLAGASTDTQY

V gene: TRBV20-1
J gene: TRBJ2-7
CDR3 length: 12
CDR3 protein: SAKSGTNSYEQY

V gene: TRBV10-3
J gene: TRBJ2-3
CDR3 length: 13
CDR3 protein: AISDVSGNADTQY

V gene: TRBV12-3/TRBV12-4
J gene: TRBJ2-5
CDR3 length: 14
CDR3 protein: ASSSRGQGERETQY

V gene: TRBV29-1
J gene: TRBJ2-1
CDR3 length: 12
CDR3 protein: SVGGVQEYNEQF

V gene: TRBV4-1
J gene: TRBJ1-5
CDR3 length: 14
CDR3 protein: ASSPQFVGGNQPQH

V gene: TRBV20-1
J gene: TRBJ2-1
CDR3 length: 16
CDR3 protein: SASIGLAPAQLHNEQF

V gene: TRBV7-9
J gene: TRBJ2-1
CDR3 length: 12
CDR3 protein: ASSLSYHYNEQF

V gene: TRBV29-1
J gene: TRBJ1-1
CDR3 length: 11
CDR3 protein: SVVVGGDTEAF

V gene: TRBV20-1
J gene: TRBJ2-7
CDR3 length: 13
CDR3 protein: SARDWGAGDYEQY

V gene: TRBV7-9
J gene: TRBJ1-1
CDR3 length: 10
CDR3 protein: ASSLARGETF

V gene: TRBV5-6
J gene: TRBJ2-3
CDR3 length: 14
CDR3 protein: ASSLLNLAPTDTQY

V gene: TRBV15
J gene: TRBJ2-3
CDR3 length: 14
CDR3 protein: ATSRGDRGGADTQY

V gene: TRBV20-1
J gene: TRBJ2-3
CDR3 length: 13
CDR3 protein: SAGPRDWYTDTQY

V gene: TRBV3-1
J gene: .
CDR3 length: 14
CDR3 protein: ASSHPGQRWRDEQY

V gene: TRBV7-2
J gene: TRBJ2-4
CDR3 length: 14
CDR3 protein: ASSLGAGIAKNIQY

V gene: TRBV6-5
J gene: TRBJ2-6
CDR3 length: 13
CDR3 protein: AIKDSPSGANVLT

V gene: TRBV9
J gene: TRBJ2-1
CDR3 length: 14
CDR3 protein: ASSVAGTGPLYEQF

V gene: TRBV25-1
J gene: TRBJ1-4
CDR3 length: 12
CDR3 protein: ASSVGTANEKLF

V gene: TRBV6-5
J gene: TRBJ1-2
CDR3 length: 15
CDR3 protein: ASSYSPESVANYGYT

V gene: TRBV28
J gene: TRBJ2-1
CDR3 length: 12
CDR3 protein: ASCPGSTYNEQF

V gene: TRBV5-1
J gene: TRBJ2-7
CDR3 length: 12
CDR3 protein: ASSSGQGPYEQY

V gene: TRBV3-1
J gene: TRBJ2-1
CDR3 length: 13
CDR3 protein: ASSQDQVSYNEQF

V gene: TRBV11-2
J gene: TRBJ2-7
CDR3 length: 11
CDR3 protein: ASSSLTTYEQY

V gene: TRBV14
J gene: .
CDR3 length: 11
CDR3 protein: ASSQELSYEQY